The clone carrying this TCR beta chain occurred many times. Its antigen is unknown. There are 14 residues in the CDR3. After removal of 4 bases from V and 6 bases from J, the junction contained 5 bases not matched to a gene. The germline V gene has CDR1 SGHTA and CDR2 FQGTGA. TCR beta CDR3 sequences were amplified from RNA transcripts. A set of HTBI primers served as the primers for a first-round RT-PCR of the TCR CDR3. TCRdb re-called the multiplex PCR reads with MiXCR, one entry per CDR3 protein. The table records roughly 420,000 distinct CDR3 sequences, 15% to 19% of them present only once. The data stem from a study of T cells in Graves' hyperthyroidism and ophthalmopathy. Study-wide background: Peripheral blood was obtained at initial diagnosis, preceding any treatment.

A patient was excluded if there was uncontrolled infection, other autoimmune disease, pregnancy or lactation. General study points: Ophthalmopathy, as predicted by the model, came a median approximately 5.9 months after the prediction. Most expanded thyroid clonotypes above 0.001 also appeared in blood.

What was sequenced was blood. The chain has TRBV7-3 and TRBJ2-1; 8 nucleotides align to TRBD2. This TCR came from a young woman with Graves' hyperthyroidism. CDR3 sequence: CASSSSGGRNEQFF. In nucleotides, the CDR3 is TGTGCCAGCAGCTCCTCGGGAGGGCGCAATGAGCAGTTCTTC. The variable domain in full, with the rest retrieved from reference TRBV7-3 and TRBJ2-1, is GAGVSQTPSNKVTEKGKYVELRCDPISGHTALYWYRQSLGQGPEFLIYFQGTGAADDSGLPNDRFFAVRPEGSVSTLKIQRTERGDSAVYLCASSSSGGRNEQFFGPGTRLTVL.